These T cell receptor beta chains were read from a single sample in a study of cytomegalovirus exposure and HLA in healthy donors. Profiling relied on immunoSEQ multiplex PCR, and the TCRdb table lists in-frame clones only, not all of them. Of some 120,000 clones detected, around 80% appear once; the ten largest clones hold over 0.2%. Sequenced input: PBMCs. Receptors originate from a man aged 45-60 years in good health and CMV-seronegative. Each CDR3 is given with its conserved first and last residue. Each record gives: V gene, clone size, J gene, D gene, CDR3 protein, CDR3 DNA. A D gene is named only where the DNA matches it firmly. The listing skips clone size in some rows; elsewhere it reads once, few, many or a size class.

V gene: TRBV9; clone size: .; J gene: TRBJ2-1; D gene: .; CDR3 protein: CASSVGSQGTYNEQFF; CDR3 DNA: TGTGCCAGCAGCGTAGGGTCCCAGGGGACCTACAATGAGCAGTTCTTC
V gene: TRBV5-1; clone size: .; J gene: TRBJ1-1; D gene: .; CDR3 protein: CASSTLDSRNTEAFF; CDR3 DNA: TGCGCCAGCAGCACCCTAGACAGCCGGAACACTGAAGCTTTCTTT
V gene: TRBV5-1; clone size: .; J gene: TRBJ2-7; D gene: .; CDR3 protein: CASSLPTGGREKSYEQYF; CDR3 DNA: TGCGCCAGCAGCTTACCAACCGGGGGAAGGGAGAAGTCCTACGAGCAGTACTTC
V gene: TRBV27; clone size: .; J gene: TRBJ2-7; D gene: TRBD1; CDR3 protein: CASSDRVGYEQYF; CDR3 DNA: TGTGCCAGCAGTGACAGGGTCGGCTACGAGCAGTACTTC
V gene: TRBV6-5; clone size: once; J gene: TRBJ2-5; D gene: .; CDR3 protein: CASSNQGTQYF; CDR3 DNA: TGTGCCAGCAGCAACCAGGGGACCCAGTACTTC
V gene: TRBV6-5; clone size: .; J gene: TRBJ2-3; D gene: TRBD2; CDR3 protein: CASSYAGLAGDTQYF; CDR3 DNA: TGTGCCAGCAGTTACGCGGGACTAGCGGGTGATACGCAGTATTTT
V gene: TRBV29-1; clone size: .; J gene: TRBJ2-2; D gene: TRBD1; CDR3 protein: CSVSRQGYTGELFF; CDR3 DNA: TGCAGCGTCAGCCGACAGGGATACACCGGGGAGCTGTTTTTT
V gene: TRBV27; clone size: .; J gene: TRBJ1-3; D gene: .; CDR3 protein: CASSPNRPLRSSGNTIYF; CDR3 DNA: TGTGCCAGCAGTCCGAACCGACCCCTACGGAGCTCTGGAAACACCATATATTTT
V gene: TRBV30; clone size: .; J gene: TRBJ2-1; D gene: .; CDR3 protein: CAWVAGAPYNEQFF; CDR3 DNA: TGTGCCTGGGTGGCGGGGGCCCCGTACAATGAGCAGTTCTTC
V gene: TRBV7-9; clone size: .; J gene: TRBJ2-5; D gene: .; CDR3 protein: CASSSGRNLQETQYF; CDR3 DNA: TGTGCCAGCAGCTCTGGCAGGAACCTCCAAGAGACCCAGTACTTC
V gene: TRBV20-1; clone size: .; J gene: TRBJ1-2; D gene: .; CDR3 protein: CSARTYYGYTF; CDR3 DNA: TGCAGTGCTCGAACATACTATGGCTACACCTTC
V gene: TRBV19; clone size: .; J gene: TRBJ2-7; D gene: .; CDR3 protein: CASSIAWQAGSGSYEQYF; CDR3 DNA: TGTGCCAGTAGTATAGCCTGGCAGGCCGGTTCTGGCTCCTACGAGCAGTACTTC
V gene: TRBV19; clone size: few; J gene: TRBJ1-5; D gene: .; CDR3 protein: CASSKPPGNSNQPQHF; CDR3 DNA: TGTGCCAGTAGTAAACCCCCGGGGAACAGCAATCAGCCCCAGCATTTT
V gene: TRBV29-1; clone size: once; J gene: TRBJ2-5; D gene: .; CDR3 protein: CSVAPRLQETQYF; CDR3 DNA: TGCAGCGTTGCCCCTAGGCTTCAAGAGACCCAGTACTTC
V gene: TRBV7-3; clone size: once; J gene: TRBJ1-5; D gene: TRBD1; CDR3 protein: CASSLRDRENQPQHF; CDR3 DNA: TGTGCCAGCAGCTTACGGGACAGGGAAAATCAGCCCCAGCATTTT
V gene: TRBV5-8; clone size: once; J gene: TRBJ1-5; D gene: .; CDR3 protein: CASSFRHPDQPQHF; CDR3 DNA: TGTGCCAGCAGCTTCCGACACCCTGATCAGCCCCAGCATTTT
V gene: TRBV5-1; clone size: .; J gene: TRBJ2-5; D gene: TRBD1; CDR3 protein: CASRFTGARGQETQYF; CDR3 DNA: TGCGCCAGCAGATTTACAGGGGCGAGAGGGCAAGAGACCCAGTACTTC
V gene: TRBV7-3; clone size: .; J gene: TRBJ2-1; D gene: TRBD1; CDR3 protein: CASSLWQGAGNEQFF; CDR3 DNA: TGTGCCAGCAGCTTATGGCAGGGGGCAGGCAATGAGCAGTTCTTC
V gene: TRBV30; clone size: .; J gene: TRBJ2-3; D gene: TRBD2; CDR3 protein: CASPGGVGIDTQYF; CDR3 DNA: TGTGCCTCCCCGGGGGGAGTGGGCATAGATACGCAGTATTTT
V gene: TRBV19; clone size: .; J gene: TRBJ1-2; D gene: TRBD1; CDR3 protein: CASSFPGQFNYGYTF; CDR3 DNA: TGTGCCAGTAGTTTTCCGGGACAGTTTAATTATGGCTACACCTTC
V gene: TRBV6-5; clone size: .; J gene: TRBJ2-4; D gene: TRBD1; CDR3 protein: CASRQGAKNIQYF; CDR3 DNA: TGTGCCAGCAGACAGGGGGCCAAAAACATTCAGTACTTC
V gene: TRBV5-6; clone size: few; J gene: TRBJ1-2; D gene: .; CDR3 protein: CASSPDRSYGYTF; CDR3 DNA: TGTGCCAGCAGTCCCGACAGGAGCTATGGCTACACCTTC
V gene: TRBV7-2; clone size: once; J gene: TRBJ1-1; D gene: .; CDR3 protein: CASSFSTELEAFF; CDR3 DNA: TGTGCCAGCAGCTTCTCGACGGAGCTTGAAGCTTTCTTT
V gene: TRBV6-5; clone size: .; J gene: TRBJ1-2; D gene: .; CDR3 protein: CASRSTVIHNYGYTF; CDR3 DNA: TGTGCCAGTCGGTCGACAGTAATACATAACTATGGCTACACCTTC
V gene: TRBV5-1; clone size: .; J gene: TRBJ2-5; D gene: .; CDR3 protein: CASSWGGADYQETQYF; CDR3 DNA: TGCGCCAGCAGCTGGGGGGGCGCGGACTACCAAGAGACCCAGTACTTC
V gene: TRBV4-1; clone size: .; J gene: TRBJ1-2; D gene: .; CDR3 protein: CASSQRGEAGYTF; CDR3 DNA: TGCGCCAGCAGCCAGCGGGGAGAGGCTGGCTACACCTTC
V gene: TRBV5-4; clone size: .; J gene: TRBJ2-5; D gene: .; CDR3 protein: CASSLGSRGRWETQYF; CDR3 DNA: TGTGCCAGCAGCTTGGGCTCGCGGGGTCGGTGGGAGACCCAGTACTTC
V gene: TRBV27; clone size: .; J gene: TRBJ2-7; D gene: .; CDR3 protein: CASSLSAQGSYEQYF; CDR3 DNA: TGTGCCAGCAGTTTATCCGCTCAGGGGAGCTACGAGCAGTACTTC
V gene: TRBV7-3; clone size: .; J gene: TRBJ1-2; D gene: TRBD1; CDR3 protein: CASSLRGTGGGYTF; CDR3 DNA: TGTGCCAGCAGCTTAAGAGGGACAGGGGGTGGCTACACCTTC
V gene: TRBV27; clone size: .; J gene: TRBJ2-7; D gene: TRBD1; CDR3 protein: CASSPLGQVESYEQYF; CDR3 DNA: TGTGCCAGCAGTCCTCTCGGACAGGTAGAATCCTACGAGCAGTACTTC
V gene: TRBV2; clone size: .; J gene: TRBJ1-1; D gene: TRBD1; CDR3 protein: CASSWGGQGNTEAFF; CDR3 DNA: TGTGCCAGCAGCTGGGGGGGACAGGGGAACACTGAAGCTTTCTTT
V gene: TRBV7-9; clone size: .; J gene: TRBJ1-2; D gene: .; CDR3 protein: CASSLAGGYGYTF; CDR3 DNA: TGTGCCAGCAGCTTAGCCGGGGGCTATGGCTACACCTTC
V gene: TRBV11-3; clone size: .; J gene: TRBJ2-4; D gene: .; CDR3 protein: CASSFSQENIQYF; CDR3 DNA: TGTGCCAGCAGCTTTAGCCAAGAAAACATTCAGTACTTC
V gene: TRBV27; clone size: .; J gene: TRBJ2-7; D gene: TRBD2; CDR3 protein: CASSPLGLAHSYEQYF; CDR3 DNA: TGTGCCAGCAGTCCATTAGGACTAGCGCACTCCTACGAGCAGTACTTC
V gene: TRBV5-1; clone size: .; J gene: TRBJ1-1; D gene: .; CDR3 protein: CASSLDRVNTEAFF; CDR3 DNA: TGCGCCAGCAGCTTGGACAGGGTGAACACTGAAGCTTTCTTT